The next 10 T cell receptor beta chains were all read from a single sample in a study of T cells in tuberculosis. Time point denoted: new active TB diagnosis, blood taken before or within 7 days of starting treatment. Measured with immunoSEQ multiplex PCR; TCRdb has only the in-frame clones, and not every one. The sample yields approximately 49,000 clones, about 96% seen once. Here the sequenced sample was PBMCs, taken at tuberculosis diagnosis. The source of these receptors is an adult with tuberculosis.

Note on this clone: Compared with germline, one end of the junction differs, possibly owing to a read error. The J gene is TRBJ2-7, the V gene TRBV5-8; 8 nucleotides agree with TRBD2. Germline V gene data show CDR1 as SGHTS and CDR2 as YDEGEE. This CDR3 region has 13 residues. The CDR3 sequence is CASSRTSSHEQYF. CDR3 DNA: TGTGCCAGCAGCCGGACTAGCTCCCACGAGCAGTACTTC.

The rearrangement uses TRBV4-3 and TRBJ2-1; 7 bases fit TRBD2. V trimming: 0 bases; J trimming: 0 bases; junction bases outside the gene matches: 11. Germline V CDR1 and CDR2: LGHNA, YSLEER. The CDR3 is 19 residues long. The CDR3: CASSQDSPSGAISYNEQFF. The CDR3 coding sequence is TGCGCCAGCAGCCAAGATTCCCCCAGCGGGGCTATCTCCTACAATGAGCAGTTCTTC.

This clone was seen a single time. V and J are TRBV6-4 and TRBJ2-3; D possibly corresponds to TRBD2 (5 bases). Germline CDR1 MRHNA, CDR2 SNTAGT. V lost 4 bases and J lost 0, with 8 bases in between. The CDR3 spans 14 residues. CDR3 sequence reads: CASSVSGSTDTQYF. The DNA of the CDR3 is TGTGCCAGCAGTGTGTCGGGAAGCACAGATACGCAGTATTTT.

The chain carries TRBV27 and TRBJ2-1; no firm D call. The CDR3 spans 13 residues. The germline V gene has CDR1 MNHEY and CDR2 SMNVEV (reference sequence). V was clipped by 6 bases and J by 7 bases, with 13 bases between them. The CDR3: CASSHNVGNEQFF. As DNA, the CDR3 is TGTGCCAGCAGCCACAATGTCGGGAATGAGCAGTTCTTC.

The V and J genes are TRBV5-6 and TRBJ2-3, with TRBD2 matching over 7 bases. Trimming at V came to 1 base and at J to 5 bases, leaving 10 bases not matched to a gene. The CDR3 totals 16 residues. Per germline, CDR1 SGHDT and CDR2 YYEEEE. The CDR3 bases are TGTGCCAGCAGCTTGATAGGGGAGGGCGGGGGAGATACGCAGTATTTT. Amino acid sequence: CASSLIGEGGGDTQYF.

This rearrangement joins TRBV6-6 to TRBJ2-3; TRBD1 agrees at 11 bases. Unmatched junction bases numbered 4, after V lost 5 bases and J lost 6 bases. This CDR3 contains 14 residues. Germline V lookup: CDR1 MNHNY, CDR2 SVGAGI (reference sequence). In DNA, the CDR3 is TGTGCCAGCAGTGGGACAGGGGGTGGCGATACGCAGTATTTT. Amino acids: CASSGTGGGDTQYF.

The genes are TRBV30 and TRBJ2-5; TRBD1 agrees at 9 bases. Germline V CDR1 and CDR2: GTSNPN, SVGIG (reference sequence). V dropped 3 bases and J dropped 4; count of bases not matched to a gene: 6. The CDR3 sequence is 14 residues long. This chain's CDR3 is CAWSKQGAGETQYF. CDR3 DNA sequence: TGTGCCTGGAGCAAACAGGGGGCCGGAGAGACCCAGTACTTC.

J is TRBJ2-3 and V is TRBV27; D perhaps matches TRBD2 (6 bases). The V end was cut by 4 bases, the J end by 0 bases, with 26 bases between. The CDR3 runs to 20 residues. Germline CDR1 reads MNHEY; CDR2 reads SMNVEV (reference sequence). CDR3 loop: CASSSIGRWGDDTSTDTQYF. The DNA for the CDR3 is TGTGCCAGCAGTTCCATCGGTCGGTGGGGGGACGATACTAGCACAGATACGCAGTATTTT.

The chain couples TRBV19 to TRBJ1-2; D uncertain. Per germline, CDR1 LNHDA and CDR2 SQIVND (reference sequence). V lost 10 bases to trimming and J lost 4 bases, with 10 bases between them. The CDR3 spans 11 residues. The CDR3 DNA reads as TGTGCCACCTATTCCCGCTATGGCTACACCTTC. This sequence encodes CATYSRYGYTF.

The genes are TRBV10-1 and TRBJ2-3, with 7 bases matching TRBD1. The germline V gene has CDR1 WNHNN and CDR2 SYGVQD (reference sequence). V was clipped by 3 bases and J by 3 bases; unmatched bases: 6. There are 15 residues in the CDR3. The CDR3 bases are TGCGCCAGCAGTGATGACAGGGACGTTACAGATACGCAGTATTTT. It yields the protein CASSDDRDVTDTQYF.